The 3 T cell receptor beta chains below all came from one sample that was sequenced in a study of blood T cell repertoires in COVID-19. Here immunoSEQ multiplex PCR was the method, and the copy in TCRdb shows in-frame clones only, minus some. This table has over 150,000 clones, 88% appearing once. The sequencing sample was made of PBMCs or T cells enriched from blood (not recorded which). The receptor set was obtained from a young woman who had recovered from COVID-19.

The gene calls are TRBV2 and TRBJ1-5; TRBD1 aligns across 7 bases. The CDR3 totals 14 residues. V shed 4 bases and J 10 bases; nucleotides not matched to a gene: 10. CDR1 is SNHLY and CDR2 is FYNNEI in the germline V gene. CDR3 loop: CASSGDSNPSPQHF. The CDR3 DNA reads as TGTGCCAGCAGTGGGGACAGTAATCCTTCACCCCAGCATTTT.

The chain's CDR3 is CASSPRGGQGAASEQFF. CDR3 bases: TGTGCCAGCAGCCCCCGGGGAGGACAGGGGGCGGCCAGTGAGCAGTTCTTC. This chain uses TRBV7-2 with TRBJ2-1, with 11 bases that match TRBD1. The junction had 15 bases not matched to a gene; V was cut back by 5 bases and J by 9 bases. The CDR3 sequence is 17 residues long. Germline V gives CDR1 SGHTA, CDR2 FQGNSA.

The rearrangement links TRBV11-2 to TRBJ2-7, with 8 bases lining up with TRBD1. Germline CDR1 is SGHAT and CDR2 is FQNNGV. Germline trimming cut 5 bases from V and 1 base from J; bases unmatched to any gene: 4. The CDR3 runs 14 residues. In nucleotides, the CDR3 is TGTGCCAGCAGCCCTCGGGACAGGTCCTACGAGCAGTACTTC. Translated, it gives CASSPRDRSYEQYF.